This T cell receptor beta chain was observed in a study of T cells of healthy individuals. TCRdb fed the 5' RACE reads into MiXCR, producing one record per CDR3 protein. The table includes about 57,000 distinct CDR3 sequences, 16% detected once. The V and J ends lost 1 base and 7 bases respectively, with 14 bases between them. The CDR3 covers 15 residues. The genes are TRBV12-3 or TRBV12-4 and TRBJ2-1, with D possibly TRBD2 on 6 matching bases. This clonotype was sampled from a human donor in good health. CDR3 sequence: CASSLGLGAGNEQFF. CDR3 bases: TGTGCCAGCAGTTTAGGCTTAGGGGCGGGGAATGAGCAGTTCTTC.